This entry describes one TCR beta chain. Its antigen is currently not known. No base qualities exist here, and no much larger clone lies one base off it. These data are taken from a study of blood T cells in healthy people across ages (dated by TCRdb to about 2015). Broadly, across the study: In model experiments, template switching captured roughly one uniquely barcoded TCR beta cDNA molecule for every two T cells. The study measured age-related changes in TCR beta repertoire diversity using deep sequencing normalized with unique cDNA molecular identifiers. The donors were divided into four age groups: young (average approximately 17 years), middle-aged (about 39), aged (approximately 59) and long-lived (around 87). Using the same blood draw, the study looked at two additional independent replicas of 1 million unique cDNA reads for two donors, one aged 18 to 30 and the other aged 80 or older.

Preparation of the library involved 5' RACE. Instrument on record: Illumina HiSeq 2500. A second PCR of about 6 to 12 cycles was run with a J-beta primer mix and a sample-barcoded 5' primer. A unique molecular identifier was introduced onto each TCR beta cDNA molecule by a template-switch 5' adaptor carrying 12 random nucleotides. Each sample yielded at least 2.5 million CDR3-containing paired-end reads. First-strand cDNA was synthesized from all RNA with the Mint cDNA synthesis kit, primed by a TRBC-specific oligonucleotide. Following uracil-DNA glycosylase treatment, all cDNA underwent a first 18-cycle PCR with the universal primers M1SS and BC2_uni_R. The study's processing was this. For normalization, 1 million high-quality reads were randomly selected from each sample, with every read carrying a distinct molecular identifier. Reads with shared molecular identifiers were discarded instead of being binned into consensus sequences. MiTCR, set to a Q25 quality threshold and the strictest error-elimination algorithm, was used for CDR3 identification, clonotype clustering and error correction. A nonparametric unseen species model using Euler transformation provided a lower-bound estimate of total TCR beta diversity. TCRdb passed the public sequencing reads through fastp at Q25 and MiXCR, retaining productive beta sequences. Entries are consolidated by CDR3 protein sequence, retaining the most common genes and DNA. TCRdb's processing, not the authors' own work, is the source of the V and J calls. The sample yields about 930,000 distinct CDR3 sequences; just under 30% were counted once. Around 9.6% of the sample goes to the ten largest clones.

Here is what the overall study found, with its caveats: Compared with the aged group, more naive CD4+ T cells, fewer expanded clones and increased TCR diversity were shown by the long-lived group, suggesting age selection. Estimates of total diversity based on one million sequenced T cells were regarded as lower bounds and as underestimates. Because profiling used bulk unsorted PBMCs, naive and antigen-experienced compartments could not be compared conclusively. Observed TCR beta diversity per million T cells fell roughly linearly with age, and a significant reduction was already apparent by age around 40. There was a strong correlation between observed TCR beta diversity and the percentage of naive T cells measured by flow cytometry. Donor CMV infection status was unknown, potentially confounding age-related changes in expanded clonotypes.

The roughly 38 donors, aged about 6 to 95 years, were systemically healthy Caucasian individuals from Russia. Ten milliliters of peripheral blood were drawn from each donor into EDTA-treated Vacutainer tubes. Ficoll-Paque density-gradient centrifugation was used to isolate PBMCs, with at least 6 million per sample. Trizol reagent was used to extract total RNA from the PBMCs, yielding at least 5.5 micrograms per sample. For every donor, an aliquot of PBMCs went through flow cytometry to measure the percentages of naive CD45RAhigh/CD27high T cells. V lost 0 bases and J lost 6 bases, and the count of bases not matched to a germline gene is 9. Taken from the germline V gene (reference sequence), the CDR1 and CDR2 loops are DFQATT and SNEGSKA. The CDR3 contains 15 residues, cysteine and phenylalanine counted. CDR3 DNA only is kept here, 45 bases in frame from base 1. This sample was also put to use in a study of T cells of mothers and their children. As that second paper reports: Nine systemically healthy Caucasian individuals, comprising three mothers and their six children, were included as donors. cDNA synthesis consumed the entire amount of extracted RNA, loaded at around 1.5 ug RNA in each 15 ul reaction. In the second PCR, sample barcodes and 2-4 random nucleotides were introduced via the M1S primer. More than 9 million TCR beta CDR3 reads were obtained from each mother, and about 3 million reads were obtained from each child. Thymic selection similarly shapes TCR recombination output in related and unrelated pairs, with minor effect from inherited differences. Related mother-child pairs always showed normalized repertoire overlap that was slightly higher than in unrelated mother-child pairs, though the difference was never significant. No persistent microchimeric T cell clones were detected, at a sensitivity of roughly 99 clones per million clonotypes. In the study, deep NGS was used to compare the TCR beta repertoires of mothers and children, and features distinguishing related mother-child pairs from unrelated individuals were sought. The mean age was roughly 36 +/- 4 years for the mothers and approximately 11 +/- 4 years for the children. Libraries were sequenced on Illumina HiSeq 2000 with 100+100 nt paired-end reads after adapter ligation with NEBNext reagents. To avoid cross-contamination, the mother libraries and the child libraries were prepared a month apart and sequenced in separate runs. For each donor, somewhere between roughly 450,000 and 2,000,000 distinct TCR beta clonotypes were identified. Naive TCR beta clonotypes were estimated from low-frequency clonotypes matched to each donor's FACS-determined naive share, without sorting.

The chain couples TRBV20-1 to TRBJ2-7, with TRBD2 matching 9 junction bases. The clonotype originates from a woman aged 40 to 50 in good health. The sequenced sample was blood. The CDR3 has the sequence CSARDRLAALVEQYF. The DNA sequence is given as TGCAGTGCTAGAGACCGACTAGCGGCACTGGTCGAGCAGTACTTC.